The source of this TCR beta chain is a study of blood T cells in healthy people across ages. Study conclusions and caveats: Roughly linear declines in TCR beta diversity per million T cells occurred with age. TCR beta diversity was tightly associated with the proportion of naive T cells.

A J-beta primer mix and a sample-barcoded 5' primer were used in a second PCR of about 7 to 11 cycles. TCRdb reprocessed the 5' RACE reads with MiXCR, giving one entry per CDR3 protein. The sample has about 1 million distinct CDR3 sequences; roughly 45% are singletons. Healthy Caucasian individuals from Russia aged about 6 to 100 served as donors. A word on this clonotype: Its antigen is still unknown.

Per the germline V gene, CDR1 is SGHDT and CDR2 is YYEEEE. The ends were cut back, 3 bases at V and 2 bases at J, with 13 bases in the middle. The CDR3 loop spans 15 amino acids. The receptor was isolated from a woman in her fifties or sixties in good health. The V and J genes are TRBV5-6 and TRBJ2-3; D perhaps matches TRBD1 (6 bases). The material sequenced was blood. The CDR3 sequence is CASSSPTGDTDTQYF. Written as DNA, the CDR3 is TGTGCCAGCAGCTCGCCGACAGGAGACACAGATACGCAGTATTTT.